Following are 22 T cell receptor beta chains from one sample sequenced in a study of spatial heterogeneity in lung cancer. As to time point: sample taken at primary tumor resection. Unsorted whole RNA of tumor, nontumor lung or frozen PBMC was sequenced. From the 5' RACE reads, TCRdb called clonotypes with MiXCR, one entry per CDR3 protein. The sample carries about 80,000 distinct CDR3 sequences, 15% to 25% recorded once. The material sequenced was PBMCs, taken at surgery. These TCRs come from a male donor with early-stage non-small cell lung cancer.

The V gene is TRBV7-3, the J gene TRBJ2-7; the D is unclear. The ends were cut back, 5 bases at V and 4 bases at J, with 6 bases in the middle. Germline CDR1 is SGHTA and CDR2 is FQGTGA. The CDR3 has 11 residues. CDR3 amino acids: CASSDGYEQYF. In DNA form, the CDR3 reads TGTGCCAGCAGCGACGGGTACGAGCAGTACTTC. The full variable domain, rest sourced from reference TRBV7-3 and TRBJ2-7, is GAGVSQTPSNKVTEKGKYVELRCDPISGHTALYWYRQSLGQGPEFLIYFQGTGAADDSGLPNDRFFAVRPEGSVSTLKIQRTERGDSAVYLCASSDGYEQYFGPGTRLTVT.

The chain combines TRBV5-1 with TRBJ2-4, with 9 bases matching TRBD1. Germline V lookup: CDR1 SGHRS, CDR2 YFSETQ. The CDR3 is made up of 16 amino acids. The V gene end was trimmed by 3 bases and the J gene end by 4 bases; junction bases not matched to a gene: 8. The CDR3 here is CASSSGRDRAKNIQYF. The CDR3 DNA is TGCGCCAGCAGCTCCGGCCGGGACAGGGCTAAAAACATTCAGTACTTC. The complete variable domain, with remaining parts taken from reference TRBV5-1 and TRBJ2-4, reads KAGVTQTPRYLIKTRGQQVTLSCSPISGHRSVSWYQQTPGQGLQFLFEYFSETQRNKGNFPGRFSGRQFSNSRSEMNVSTLELGDSALYLCASSSGRDRAKNIQYFGAGTRLSVL.

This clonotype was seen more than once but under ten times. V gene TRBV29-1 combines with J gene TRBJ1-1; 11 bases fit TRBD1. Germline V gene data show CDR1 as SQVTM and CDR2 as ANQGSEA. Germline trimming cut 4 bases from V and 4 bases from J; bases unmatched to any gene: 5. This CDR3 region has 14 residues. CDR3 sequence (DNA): TGCAGCGTTGGGAGGACAGGGGGCGTCACTGAAGCTTTCTTT. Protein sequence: CSVGRTGGVTEAFF.

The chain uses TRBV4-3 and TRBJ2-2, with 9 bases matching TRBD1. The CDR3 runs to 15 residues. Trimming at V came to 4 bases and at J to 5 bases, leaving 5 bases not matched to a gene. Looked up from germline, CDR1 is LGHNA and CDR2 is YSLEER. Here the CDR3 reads CASSRTGTGTGELFF. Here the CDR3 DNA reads TGCGCCAGCAGCCGAACCGGGACAGGGACCGGGGAGCTGTTTTTT.

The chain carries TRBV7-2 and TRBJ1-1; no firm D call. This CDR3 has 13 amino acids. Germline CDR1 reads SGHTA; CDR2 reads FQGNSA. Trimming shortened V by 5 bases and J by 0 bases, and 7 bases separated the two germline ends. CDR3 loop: CASSEAVNTEAFF. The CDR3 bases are TGTGCCAGCAGCGAGGCAGTGAACACTGAAGCTTTCTTT.

CDR3 bases: TGTGCCACCACCCGGGGGGACACCTACGAGCAGTACTTC. Encoded protein: CATTRGDTYEQYF. The chain is built from TRBV19 and TRBJ2-7; D may be TRBD2 (7 bases). The V gene's germline CDR1 is LNHDA and CDR2 SQIVND (reference sequence). The CDR3 extends over 13 amino acids. The V end was cut by 10 bases, the J end by 2 bases, with 15 bases between.

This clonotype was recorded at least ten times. The CDR3 here is CASSSPGQPYEQYF. In DNA, the CDR3 is TGTGCCAGCAGCTCTCCGGGACAGCCCTACGAGCAGTACTTC. V is TRBV7-9 and J is TRBJ2-7; 7 bases agree with TRBD1. Looked up from germline, CDR1 is SEHNR and CDR2 is FQNEAQ (reference sequence). This CDR3 comprises 14 residues. V shed 4 bases and J 2 bases; nucleotides not matched to a gene: 5.

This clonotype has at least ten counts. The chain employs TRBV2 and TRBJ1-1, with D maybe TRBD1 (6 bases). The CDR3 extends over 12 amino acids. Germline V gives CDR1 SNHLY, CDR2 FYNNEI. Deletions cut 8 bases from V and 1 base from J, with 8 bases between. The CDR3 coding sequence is TGTGCCAGCCGGGACACGAACACTGAAGCTTTCTTT. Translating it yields CASRDTNTEAFF.

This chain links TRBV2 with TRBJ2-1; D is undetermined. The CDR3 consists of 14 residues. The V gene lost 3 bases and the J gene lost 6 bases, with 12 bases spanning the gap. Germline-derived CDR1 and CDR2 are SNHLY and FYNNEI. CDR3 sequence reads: CASSDQTASNEQFF. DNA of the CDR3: TGTGCCAGCAGTGACCAGACCGCCTCCAATGAGCAGTTCTTC.

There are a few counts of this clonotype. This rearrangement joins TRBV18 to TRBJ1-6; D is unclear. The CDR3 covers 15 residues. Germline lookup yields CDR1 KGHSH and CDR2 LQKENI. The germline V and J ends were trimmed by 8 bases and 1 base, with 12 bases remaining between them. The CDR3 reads CASAPSRSYNSPLHF. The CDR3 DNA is TGTGCCAGCGCGCCCAGTCGTTCCTATAATTCACCCCTCCACTTT.

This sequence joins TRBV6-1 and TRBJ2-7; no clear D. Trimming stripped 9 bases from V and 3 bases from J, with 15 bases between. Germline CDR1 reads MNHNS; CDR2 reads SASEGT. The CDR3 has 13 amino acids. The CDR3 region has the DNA TGTGCCAGTGAGAAGTCCAATTTCTACGAGCAGTACTTC. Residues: CASEKSNFYEQYF.

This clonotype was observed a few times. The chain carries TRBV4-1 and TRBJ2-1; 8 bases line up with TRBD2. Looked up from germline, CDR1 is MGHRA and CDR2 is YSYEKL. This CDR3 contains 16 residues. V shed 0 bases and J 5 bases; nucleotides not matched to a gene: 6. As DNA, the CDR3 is TGCGCCAGCAGCCAAGAGCCGCTAGCGGGTAACAATGAGCAGTTCTTC. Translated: CASSQEPLAGNNEQFF.

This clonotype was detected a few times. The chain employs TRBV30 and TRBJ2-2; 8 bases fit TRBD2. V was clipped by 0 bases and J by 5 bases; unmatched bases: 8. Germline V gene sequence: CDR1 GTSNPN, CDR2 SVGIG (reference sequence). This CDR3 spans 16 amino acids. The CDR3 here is CAWSVPLAGGTGELFF. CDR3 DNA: TGTGCCTGGAGTGTACCCCTAGCGGGTGGGACCGGGGAGCTGTTTTTT.

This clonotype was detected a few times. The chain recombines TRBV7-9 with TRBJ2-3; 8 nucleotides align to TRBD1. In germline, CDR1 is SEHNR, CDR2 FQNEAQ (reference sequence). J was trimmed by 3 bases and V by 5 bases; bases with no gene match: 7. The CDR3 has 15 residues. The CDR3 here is CASSTTGGETDTQYF. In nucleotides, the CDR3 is TGTGCCAGCAGCACAACAGGGGGTGAAACAGATACGCAGTATTTT. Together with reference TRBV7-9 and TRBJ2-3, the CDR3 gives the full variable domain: DTGVSQNPRHKITKRGQNVTFRCDPISEHNRLYWYRQTLGQGPEFLTYFQNEAQLEKSRLLSDRFSAERPKGSFSTLEIQRTEQGDSAMYLCASSTTGGETDTQYFGPGTRLTVL.

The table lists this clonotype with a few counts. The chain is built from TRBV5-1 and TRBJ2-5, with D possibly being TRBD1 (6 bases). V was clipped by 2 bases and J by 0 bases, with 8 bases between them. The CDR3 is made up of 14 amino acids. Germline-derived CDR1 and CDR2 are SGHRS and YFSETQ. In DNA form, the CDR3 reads TGCGCCAGCAGCTTCTCAGGGGACCAAGAGACCCAGTACTTC. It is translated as CASSFSGDQETQYF. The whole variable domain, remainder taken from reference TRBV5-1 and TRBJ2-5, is KAGVTQTPRYLIKTRGQQVTLSCSPISGHRSVSWYQQTPGQGLQFLFEYFSETQRNKGNFPGRFSGRQFSNSRSEMNVSTLELGDSALYLCASSFSGDQETQYFGPGTRLLVL.

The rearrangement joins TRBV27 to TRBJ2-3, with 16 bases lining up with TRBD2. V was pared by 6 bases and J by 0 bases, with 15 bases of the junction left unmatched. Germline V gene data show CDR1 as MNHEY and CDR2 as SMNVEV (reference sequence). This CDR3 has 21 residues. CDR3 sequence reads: CASSLWAPGLAGGRSTDTQYF. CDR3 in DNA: TGTGCCAGCAGCCTTTGGGCCCCGGGACTAGCGGGGGGGCGGAGCACAGATACGCAGTATTTT.

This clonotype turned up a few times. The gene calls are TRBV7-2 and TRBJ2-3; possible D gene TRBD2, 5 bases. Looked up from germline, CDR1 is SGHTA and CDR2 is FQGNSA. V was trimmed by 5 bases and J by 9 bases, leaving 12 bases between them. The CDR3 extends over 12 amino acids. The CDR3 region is CASSPGFQTQYF. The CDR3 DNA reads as TGTGCCAGCAGCCCGGGGTTTCAAACGCAGTATTTT.

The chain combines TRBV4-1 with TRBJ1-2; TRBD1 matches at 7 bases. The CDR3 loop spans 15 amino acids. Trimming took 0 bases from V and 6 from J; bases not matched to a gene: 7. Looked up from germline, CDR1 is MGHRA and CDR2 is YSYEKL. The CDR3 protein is CASSQDPGGQHGYTF. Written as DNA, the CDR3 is TGCGCCAGCAGCCAAGATCCAGGGGGGCAGCATGGCTACACCTTC.

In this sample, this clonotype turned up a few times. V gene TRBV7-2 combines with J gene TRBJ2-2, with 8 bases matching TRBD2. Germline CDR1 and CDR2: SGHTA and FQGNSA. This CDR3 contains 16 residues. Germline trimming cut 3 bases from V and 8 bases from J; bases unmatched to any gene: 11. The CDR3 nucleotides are TGTGCCAGCAGCTTTGCTAGCGGGTACTCACCGGGGGAGCTGTTTTTT. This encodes CASSFASGYSPGELFF.

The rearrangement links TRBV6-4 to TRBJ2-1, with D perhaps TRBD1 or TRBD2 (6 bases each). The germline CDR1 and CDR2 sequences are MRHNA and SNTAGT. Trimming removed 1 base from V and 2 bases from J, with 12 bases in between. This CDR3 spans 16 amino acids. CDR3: CASSDFAGTPYNEQFF. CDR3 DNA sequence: TGTGCCAGCAGTGACTTTGCGGGGACACCCTACAATGAGCAGTTCTTC.

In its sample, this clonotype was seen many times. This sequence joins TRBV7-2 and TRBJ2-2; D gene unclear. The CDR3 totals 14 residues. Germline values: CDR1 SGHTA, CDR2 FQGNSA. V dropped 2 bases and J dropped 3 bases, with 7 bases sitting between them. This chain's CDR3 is CASSLLEYTGELFF. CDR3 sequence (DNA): TGTGCCAGCAGCTTACTAGAATACACCGGGGAGCTGTTTTTT.

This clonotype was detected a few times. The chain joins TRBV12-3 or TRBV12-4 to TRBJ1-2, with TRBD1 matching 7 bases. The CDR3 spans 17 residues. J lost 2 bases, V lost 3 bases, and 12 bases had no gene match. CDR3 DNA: TGTGCCAGCAGTTTTAATCTAGGGGGCAGGGCCAACTATGGCTACACCTTC. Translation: CASSFNLGGRANYGYTF.